The next 3 T cell receptor beta chains were all read from a single sample in a study of PD-L1 blockade in urothelial cancer. TCRdb's copy holds only in-frame clones and misses some; the assay was immunoSEQ multiplex PCR. The sample yields approximately 79,000 clones, less than 95% seen once. Described time point: peripheral blood 6 weeks after treatment start. This specimen consisted of PBMCs, obtained around atezolizumab (anti-PD-L1) treatment. All receptors come from a woman aged 80 or over with urothelial cancer.

The rearrangement joins TRBV4-1 to TRBJ1-5; weak D call: TRBD1 (5 bases). Trimming shortened V by 1 base and J by 1 base, and 11 bases separated the two germline ends. CDR3 length: 16 residues. The germline V gene encodes CDR1 MGHRA and CDR2 YSYEKL. The DNA for the CDR3 is TGCGCCAGCAGCCAAGGTGTTGGGGGGAGCAATCAGCCCCAGCATTTT. It specifies CASSQGVGGSNQPQHF.

This clone was counted once. This rearrangement joins TRBV28 to TRBJ1-2, with a possible D match to TRBD1 (6 bases). V was trimmed by 6 bases and J by 3 bases, leaving 8 bases between them. Germline V CDR1 and CDR2: MDHEN, SYDVKM. The CDR3 spans 12 residues. As DNA, the CDR3 is TGTGCCAGCAGCCCAGGGGACTATGGCTACACCTTC. Translating gives CASSPGDYGYTF.

The rearrangement uses TRBV4-1 and TRBJ2-7; the match to TRBD1 covers 8 bases. This CDR3 is 15 amino acids long. Germline CDR1 and CDR2: MGHRA and YSYEKL. J gave up 4 bases and V 2 bases, and 7 bases lay outside the gene matches. CDR3 sequence (DNA): TGCGCCAGCAGCCAACCCGGACAGGGCCCTTACGAGCAGTACTTC. Translating it yields CASSQPGQGPYEQYF.